Below, 31 T cell receptor beta chains from the same sample are listed, as sequenced in a study of T cells in Graves' hyperthyroidism and ophthalmopathy. The investigators amplified TCR beta CDR3 regions from RNA transcripts. Initially, a first-round RT-PCR of the TCR CDR3 employed the HTBI primer set. TCRdb used MiXCR to reprocess the multiplex PCR reads, holding one entry per CDR3 protein. This sample yields some 370,000 distinct CDR3 sequences, of which about 17% are seen a single time; roughly 35% belongs to the top ten. The specimen sequenced was blood. The receptors originated from a woman aged 25-40 years with Graves' hyperthyroidism that later progressed to Graves' ophthalmopathy.

In this sample, this clonotype turned up many times. V usage is TRBV28 and J usage is TRBJ1-2, with a possible D match to TRBD1 (5 bases). Germline V CDR1 and CDR2: MDHEN, SYDVKM. The CDR3 covers 14 residues. The germline V and J ends were trimmed by 4 bases and 6 bases, with 15 bases remaining between them. CDR3 nucleotide sequence: TGTGCCAGCAGTTCCCCCAGGGATGAAGATGGCTACACCTTC. Residues: CASSSPRDEDGYTF.

For the CDR3, the DNA is TGCGCCAGCGGGGGGGATACGCAGTATTTT. It specifies CASGGDTQYF. J is TRBJ2-3 and V is TRBV10-2, with TRBD2 as a possible D gene (6 bases). V lost 8 bases and J lost 6, with 6 bases in between. The CDR3 contains 10 residues. Germline loops: CDR1 WSHSY, CDR2 SAAADI.

The CDR3 DNA sequence: TGTGCCAGCAGCTTAAAGGACGAGCAGTACTTC. Translated, it gives CASSLKDEQYF. The genes are TRBV7-9 and TRBJ2-7; D gene uncertain. The V gene's germline CDR1 is SEHNR and CDR2 FQNEAQ (reference sequence). V was cut by 2 bases and J by 5 bases, with 4 bases left in between. The CDR3 extends over 11 amino acids.

This clonotype was detected a few times. The chain recombines TRBV5-8 with TRBJ1-6; the D is unclear. V was cut by 0 bases and J by 7 bases, with 11 bases left in between. Germline CDR1 and CDR2: SGHTS and YDEGEE. The CDR3 is 15 residues long. Written as DNA, the CDR3 is TGTGCCAGCAGCTTGGGTGGTTCTGGGAATTCACCCCTCCACTTT. This gives the protein CASSLGGSGNSPLHF.

On this clonotype: The junction departs from germline at one end; a sequencing error may be responsible. This rearrangement joins TRBV20-1 to TRBJ2-7; 13 bases fit TRBD2. The V gene's germline CDR1 is DFQATT and CDR2 SNEGSKA (reference sequence). This CDR3 is built from 15 residues. CDR3 bases: TGCAGTGCAAGAGAACTAGCGGGGGGGAACTACGAGCAGTACTTC. Translated: CSARELAGGNYEQYF.

Concerning this clonotype itself: Likely a read error: the CDR3 ends without its conserved phenylalanine or tryptophan. This CDR3 is CASRADAYNEQFI. As DNA, the CDR3 is TGTGCCAGCAGAGCAGACGCCTACAATGAGCAGTTCATC. The gene calls are TRBV11-1 and TRBJ2-1; unclear D gene. The V gene lost 6 bases and the J gene lost 2 bases, with 8 bases spanning the gap. CDR3 length equals 13 residues. CDR1 and CDR2 from the germline V gene are SGHAT and FQDESV (reference sequence).

This clonotype was seen a handful of times. This sequence joins TRBV6-1 and TRBJ2-3; maybe TRBD1 (6 bases). V was shortened by 3 bases and J by 3 bases, with 19 bases between the two germline ends. The CDR3 sequence is 17 residues long. CDR1 is MNHNS, CDR2 SASEGT, per germline. The CDR3, as DNA: TGTGCCAGCAGTGATATCGGTCTGGGGGCAGGGACAGATACGCAGTATTTT. Its protein product is CASSDIGLGAGTDTQYF.

This clonotype was seen ten or more times. The genes are TRBV19 and TRBJ2-3; 10 nucleotides align to TRBD2. Germline values: CDR1 LNHDA, CDR2 SQIVND (reference sequence). This CDR3 region has 15 residues. Trimming took 4 bases from V and 2 from J; bases not matched to a gene: 3. CDR3 DNA: TGTGCCAGTAGTAAAGGGACTAGCGACACAGATACGCAGTATTTT. Encoded protein: CASSKGTSDTDTQYF.

In its sample, this clonotype was seen many times. This chain connects TRBV4-1 to TRBJ2-7, with D tentatively TRBD1 (6 bases). This CDR3 is built from 14 residues. The germline V and J ends were trimmed by 0 bases and 2 bases, with 8 bases remaining between them. CDR1 and CDR2 (germline): MGHRA, YSYEKL. The CDR3 is CASSQEQGTYEQYF. CDR3 nucleotides: TGCGCCAGCAGCCAAGAACAGGGAACCTACGAGCAGTACTTC.

This clonotype was seen repeatedly, ten times or more. The V and J genes are TRBV4-2 and TRBJ2-1; no firm D call. Trimming removed 0 bases at V and 9 bases at J, with 15 bases between. This CDR3 region has 15 residues. The germline CDR1 and CDR2 sequences are LGHNA and YNFKEQ. CDR3 DNA sequence: TGTGCCAGCAGCCAAGATCTATGGGCAGTCCTTGAGCAGTTCTTC. Residues: CASSQDLWAVLEQFF.

This clonotype was seen a single time. The rearrangement links TRBV6-1 to TRBJ2-2; the D gene could be TRBD1 or TRBD2 (5 bases each). CDR3 length: 14 amino acids. The V gene lost 2 bases and the J gene lost 8 bases, with 12 bases spanning the gap. The V gene's germline CDR1 is MNHNS and CDR2 SASEGT. The CDR3 DNA is TGTGCCAGCAGTGAAAGGGACCAACCGGGGGAGCTGTTTTTT. Its protein product is CASSERDQPGELFF.

With respect to this clonotype: One end of the junction varies from germline; a read error may be responsible. V is TRBV9 and J is TRBJ2-5, with a possible D match to TRBD1 (6 bases). This CDR3 region has 13 residues. Germline CDR1 and CDR2: SGDLS and YYNGEE. The CDR3 is CAGSPYSTGRVYF. The CDR3 bases are TGTGCCGGCAGCCCGTACTCCACAGGGCGGGTGTACTTC. The full variable domain, its missing parts supplied by reference TRBV9 and TRBJ2-5, is DSGVTQTPKHLITATGQRVTLRCSPRSGDLSVYWYQQSLDQGLQFLIQYYNGEERAKGNILERFSAQQFPDLHSELNLSSLELGDSALYFCAGSPYSTGRVYFGPGTRLLVL.

This clonotype has only a few counts. The chain uses TRBV20-1 and TRBJ2-1; TRBD2 might be the D (6 bases). Trimming shortened V by 0 bases and J by 4 bases, and 13 bases separated the two germline ends. CDR3 length: 15 residues. The germline V gene has CDR1 DFQATT and CDR2 SNEGSKA (reference sequence). The chain's CDR3 is CSARDRAGTYNEQFF. For the CDR3, the DNA is TGCAGTGCTAGAGATCGAGCGGGCACGTACAATGAGCAGTTCTTC.

The J gene is TRBJ1-4, the V gene TRBV29-1; possible D gene TRBD1, 5 bases. CDR3 size: 13 residues. V lost 2 bases to trimming and J lost 8 bases, with 12 bases between them. Looked up from germline, CDR1 is SQVTM and CDR2 is ANQGSEA. The DNA of the CDR3 is TGCAGCGTTGAATTGGCAGGGTACGAAAAACTGTTTTTT. This sequence encodes CSVELAGYEKLFF.

The J gene is TRBJ1-3, the V gene TRBV15; D uncertain. V shed 1 base and J shed 2 bases, with 6 bases lying between them. The CDR3 loop spans 14 amino acids. CDR1 and CDR2 (germline): LNHNV, YYDKDF (reference sequence). CDR3 loop: CATSRGAPGNTIYF. The CDR3 DNA follows: TGTGCCACCAGCAGAGGGGCTCCTGGAAACACCATATATTTT.

This clonotype was recorded many times. This rearrangement joins TRBV28 to TRBJ2-3; 7 nucleotides match TRBD1. V lost 4 bases and J lost 1; bases outside the gene matches: 11. Germline-derived CDR1 and CDR2 are MDHEN and SYDVKM. The CDR3 length is 17 residues. This chain's CDR3 is CASSSPHRGPRTDTQYF. The CDR3 DNA reads TGTGCCAGCAGTTCTCCCCACAGGGGACCTCGCACAGATACGCAGTATTTT. Full variable domain (missing parts from reference TRBV28 and TRBJ2-3): DVKVTQSSRYLVKRTGEKVFLECVQDMDHENMFWYRQDPGLGLRLIYFSYDVKMKEKGDIPEGYSVSREKKERFSLILESASTNQTSMYLCASSSPHRGPRTDTQYFGPGTRLTVL.

In this sample, this clonotype turned up a few times. The chain is built from TRBV7-9 and TRBJ2-6, with 10 nucleotides matching TRBD2. CDR1 is SEHNR and CDR2 is FQNEAQ in the germline V gene (reference sequence). V was clipped by 5 bases and J by 4 bases; unmatched bases: 17. CDR3 length: 20 amino acids. The CDR3 DNA reads TGTGCCAGCAGCCCGAGCCGGGCTAGCGGGGGATTAAGGGGGGCCAACGTCCTGACTTTC. Translation: CASSPSRASGGLRGANVLTF.

The sample holds many counts of this clonotype. This chain connects TRBV20-1 to TRBJ1-1; 8 bases line up with TRBD1. The CDR3 is 12 amino acids. Trimming cost V 1 base and J 12 bases; bases outside gene matches: 7. The germline V gene encodes CDR1 DFQATT and CDR2 SNEGSKA (reference sequence). CDR3 region: CSARGTGMRTFF. CDR3 bases: TGCAGTGCTAGAGGGACAGGGATGAGGACTTTCTTT.

This clonotype was seen repeatedly, ten times or more. This chain uses TRBV5-1 with TRBJ1-1; D gene ambiguous. Germline CDR1 SGHRS, CDR2 YFSETQ. V lost 4 bases and J lost 2, with 9 bases in between. The CDR3 runs to 13 residues. The CDR3 DNA sequence: TGCGCCAGCAGCGTAGAACCAAACACTGAAGCTTTCTTT. It yields the protein CASSVEPNTEAFF.

This chain links TRBV4-1 with TRBJ2-6, with D maybe TRBD2 (5 bases). The CDR3 spans 14 residues. V lost 7 bases and J 2 bases, leaving 9 bases between the germline ends. CDR1 MGHRA and CDR2 YSYEKL come from the germline V gene. CDR3 in DNA: TGCGCCAGCACCGGGGAAACTGGGGCCAACGTCCTGACTTTC. It translates to CASTGETGANVLTF.

The chain combines TRBV27 with TRBJ2-7, with D uncertain. Trimming left V 2 bases short and J 6 bases short, with 11 bases between. There are 13 residues in the CDR3. CDR1 is MNHEY, CDR2 SMNVEV, per germline (reference sequence). The CDR3 spells CASSLGAASEQYF. CDR3 sequence (DNA): TGTGCCAGCAGTTTAGGTGCAGCGAGCGAGCAGTACTTC.

The chain carries TRBV13 and TRBJ2-5; 8 bases are a match to TRBD2. Germline CDR1 is PRHDT and CDR2 is FYEKMQ (reference sequence). Unmatched junction bases numbered 7, after V lost 1 base and J lost 3 bases. The CDR3 totals 16 residues. The CDR3 is CASSLVQTSVKETQYF. CDR3 DNA: TGTGCCAGCAGCTTAGTACAGACTAGCGTAAAAGAGACCCAGTACTTC.

This clonotype was recorded many times. V is TRBV20-1 and J is TRBJ1-1; D is ambiguous. CDR1 is DFQATT, CDR2 SNEGSKA, per germline (reference sequence). Between the trimmed V and J ends, which lost 4 bases and 6 bases, there was a span of 15 bases. The CDR3 is 13 residues long. The DNA of the CDR3 is TGCAGTGCTATTTCGGGGATCGGGTCTGAAGCTTTCTTT. Translation gives CSAISGIGSEAFF.

J is TRBJ1-1 and V is TRBV20-1; maybe TRBD1 (6 bases). V shed 4 bases and J shed 0 bases, with 15 bases lying between them. The CDR3 runs to 15 residues. CDR1 and CDR2 (germline): DFQATT, SNEGSKA (reference sequence). Here the CDR3 reads CSAKEQGGMNTEAFF. DNA of the CDR3: TGCAGTGCTAAAGAACAGGGAGGGATGAACACTGAAGCTTTCTTT.

This clonotype occurred many times. The V call is TRBV29-1, the J call TRBJ2-7; possibly TRBD1 for D (5 bases). The length of the CDR3 is 12 residues. Germline V gives CDR1 SQVTM, CDR2 ANQGSEA. V was trimmed by 6 bases and J by 1 base, leaving 10 bases between them. This CDR3 is CSVLTESYEQYF. CDR3 sequence (DNA): TGCAGCGTACTGACAGAATCCTACGAGCAGTACTTC.

About this clonotype: This may be a read error: a much more frequent sequence differs by one nucleotide. The chain joins TRBV27 to TRBJ2-1; 8 nucleotides align to TRBD2. Trimming at V came to 8 bases and at J to 4 bases, leaving 4 bases not matched to a gene. CDR3 length: 13 amino acids. Germline lookup yields CDR1 MNHEY and CDR2 SMNVEV (reference sequence). The CDR3: CASRGGIYNEQFF. As DNA, the CDR3 is TGTGCCAGCCGGGGGGGGATATACAATGAGCAGTTCTTC.

This clonotype appeared many times. This sequence joins TRBV20-1 and TRBJ2-1; D might be TRBD2 (5 bases). The V end was cut by 1 base, the J end by 4 bases, with 11 bases between. Germline-derived CDR1 and CDR2 are DFQATT and SNEGSKA (reference sequence). This CDR3 region has 14 residues. The CDR3 region has the DNA TGCAGTGCTAGAGCACTAGGTCCATACAATGAGCAGTTCTTC. The encoded protein is CSARALGPYNEQFF.

J is TRBJ1-5 and V is TRBV12-3 or TRBV12-4; D remains unclear. The V end lost 1 base, the J end lost 11 bases, and 12 bases lay between the germline ends. The CDR3 length is 13 residues. DNA for the CDR3: TGTGCCAGCAGTTTAGGGTATATTGAGTCCCAGCATTTT. Protein: CASSLGYIESQHF.

This clonotype was recorded at least ten times. This chain links TRBV7-6 with TRBJ1-2, with D possibly matching TRBD1 (6 bases). The CDR3 runs 13 residues. The germline V gene encodes CDR1 SGHVS and CDR2 FNYEAQ. The V gene lost 5 bases and the J gene lost 3 bases, with 10 bases spanning the gap. The CDR3 here is CASSQGGHYGYTF. For the CDR3, the DNA is TGTGCCAGCAGCCAAGGGGGGCACTATGGCTACACCTTC. The variable domain in full, with the rest retrieved from reference TRBV7-6 and TRBJ1-2, is GAGVSQSPRYKVTKRGQDVALRCDPISGHVSLYWYRQALGQGPEFLTYFNYEAQQDKSGLPNDRFSAERPEGSISTLTIQRTEQRDSAMYRCASSQGGHYGYTFGSGTRLTVV.

This clonotype was found a few times. The gene calls are TRBV3-1 and TRBJ1-2; maybe TRBD1 (5 bases). This CDR3 has 16 amino acids. The germline V and J ends were trimmed by 0 bases and 4 bases, with 15 bases remaining between them. Germline V gene lookup returns CDR1 LGHDT and CDR2 YNNKEL (reference sequence). The CDR3 nucleotides are TGTGCCAGCAGCCAAGATGGGGACGGGTTCGGCTATGGCTACACCTTC. Translation: CASSQDGDGFGYGYTF. The variable domain in full, completed from reference TRBV3-1 and TRBJ1-2, reads DTAVSQTPKYLVTQMGNDKSIKCEQNLGHDTMYWYKQDSKKFLKIMFSYNNKELIINETVPNRFSPKSPDKAHLNLHINSLELGDSAVYFCASSQDGDGFGYGYTFGSGTRLTVV.

This clonotype was observed a handful of times. The chain employs TRBV29-1 and TRBJ1-1, with TRBD1 as a possible D gene (5 bases). The CDR3 consists of 11 residues. Trimming took off 4 bases at V and 6 bases at J, with 9 bases between the two ends. The germline V gene encodes CDR1 SQVTM and CDR2 ANQGSEA. CDR3 coding DNA: TGCAGCGTTGGCCTCAGGGCTGAAGCTTTCTTT. This sequence encodes CSVGLRAEAFF.